This paragraph reports one TCR beta chain. Its antigen is not identified. Trimming removed 0 bases from V and 8 bases from J; junction bases left unmatched: 2. Germline CDR1 reads LNHNV; CDR2 reads YYDKDF (reference sequence). This CDR3 spans 14 amino acids. This specimen belongs to a study of post-analysis software for immune sequencing data. The study's findings and limits: Five or six TRBV segments, TRBV5-6, TRBV5-1 and TRBV20-1 among them, were found more frequent in patients than controls.

cDNA libraries for TCR beta contained unique molecular identifiers. TCRdb re-called the PCR reads with MiXCR, one entry per CDR3 protein. Seen here are hundreds of thousands of distinct CDR3 sequences, 25% to 30% observed once, and the top ten hold roughly 0.57%. Source material: blood. The V call is TRBV15, the J call TRBJ2-1; 9 bases align to TRBD1. The source of this sequence is a girl aged 10 to 17 with multiple sclerosis. Written as DNA, the CDR3 is TGTGCCACCAGCAGAGAGACAGGGGGGCATGAGCAGTTCTTC. Its protein is CATSRETGGHEQFF.